This is a list of T cell receptor beta chains from one sample in a study of cytomegalovirus exposure and HLA in healthy donors. Produced via immunoSEQ multiplex PCR; TCRdb's table is partial and in-frame only. Among some 120,000 clones, around nine tenths were seen once, and the ten largest hold approximately 3.5%. The sequencing input was PBMCs. The source of these receptors is a man younger than 45 in good health and CMV-seronegative. CDR3s include the opening cysteine and the closing phenylalanine or tryptophan. D genes are given only for firm matches. Some rows have no size entry. The others give once, few or many, or a class for an expanded clone.

v_call	j_call	d_call	clone_size	cdr3_aa	cdr3_nt
TRBV4-1	TRBJ2-3	-	-	CASSQLSEDTQYF	TGCGCCAGCAGCCAACTTAGTGAAGATACGCAGTATTTT
TRBV6-1	TRBJ1-2	-	-	CASSQRKGWDGYTF	TGTGCCAGCAGCCAAAGGAAGGGGTGGGATGGCTACACCTTC
TRBV9	TRBJ2-5	TRBD2	-	CASSVAGTSFQETQYF	TGTGCCAGCAGCGTAGCCGGGACTAGCTTCCAAGAGACCCAGTACTTC
TRBV2	TRBJ2-1	-	-	CASRRESSYNEQFF	TGTGCCAGCAGGAGGGAAAGCTCCTACAATGAGCAGTTCTTC
TRBV4-1	TRBJ2-7	-	-	CASSQRGGQNEQYF	TGCGCCAGCAGCCAAAGGGGGGGCCAAAACGAGCAGTACTTC
TRBV6-4	TRBJ2-1	TRBD2	-	CASSPIAGGRGEQFF	TGTGCCAGCAGTCCTATAGCGGGGGGCAGGGGTGAGCAGTTCTTC
TRBV11-3	TRBJ2-1	TRBD2	-	CASSQPGLAGGNEQFF	TGTGCCAGCAGCCAACCGGGACTAGCGGGGGGCAATGAGCAGTTCTTC
TRBV9	TRBJ2-1	-	once	CASSVAETNEQFF	TGTGCCAGCAGCGTAGCCGAGACAAATGAGCAGTTCTTC
TRBV7-9	TRBJ2-1	-	-	CASSTQGGEQFF	TGTGCCAGCAGCACTCAGGGTGGGGAGCAGTTCTTC
TRBV6-6	TRBJ2-7	-	-	CASSYSSVYEQYF	TGTGCCAGCAGTTACTCGTCCGTCTACGAGCAGTACTTC